This is a list of T cell receptor beta chains from one sample in a study of cytomegalovirus exposure and HLA in healthy donors. Measured with immunoSEQ multiplex PCR; TCRdb has only the in-frame clones, and not every one. The sample includes some 160,000 clones, 60% to 80% of them seen just once. The sample consisted of PBMCs. These receptors originate from a man in his fifties or sixties in good health and CMV-seropositive. Both conserved end residues are part of each CDR3. Each record gives: J gene, V gene, CDR3 protein.

J: TRBJ1-1; V: TRBV14; CDR3: CASSQLGVGTEAFF
J: TRBJ1-4; V: TRBV6-1; CDR3: CASSERDTGLANEKLFF
J: TRBJ1-4; V: TRBV4-1; CDR3: CASSQPRQGRANEKLFF
J: TRBJ1-1; V: TRBV19; CDR3: CASSLSGNTEAFF
J: TRBJ1-5; V: TRBV5-1; CDR3: CASSPGTENQPQHF
J: TRBJ1-3; V: TRBV14; CDR3: CASSQLPGQGARGNTIYF
J: .; V: TRBV7-8; CDR3: CASSFDGSYEQYF
J: TRBJ2-1; V: TRBV9; CDR3: CASSAAGGNYNEQFF
J: TRBJ2-5; V: TRBV21-1; CDR3: CASSKTGDCQETQYF
J: TRBJ2-5; V: TRBV9; CDR3: CASSVGTGAGEAQYF
J: TRBJ2-2; V: TRBV18; CDR3: CASSPLSRHYTGELFF
J: TRBJ2-5; V: TRBV5-6; CDR3: CASSLAAGGRETQYF
J: TRBJ2-2; V: TRBV4-1; CDR3: CASSQRSGGAPGELFF
J: TRBJ2-7; V: TRBV15; CDR3: CATSTGKGYEQYF
J: TRBJ2-5; V: TRBV5-1; CDR3: CASSRSGGQETQYF
J: TRBJ1-1; V: TRBV7-9; CDR3: CASSSMGGEAFF
J: TRBJ1-5; V: TRBV4-3; CDR3: CASSQEIGGSNQPQHF
J: TRBJ1-6; V: TRBV10-3; CDR3: CAISERTGTGGSPLHF
J: TRBJ2-3; V: TRBV5-1; CDR3: CASSLGGGTSNYF
J: TRBJ1-1; V: TRBV15; CDR3: CATSRDTSEEAFF
J: TRBJ2-3; V: TRBV10-1; CDR3: CASSEPPSYSTDTQYF
J: TRBJ1-4; V: TRBV18; CDR3: CASSPRAGEEKLFF
J: TRBJ1-1; V: TRBV11-3; CDR3: CASSPGQRSTEAFF
J: TRBJ1-1; V: TRBV11-2; CDR3: CASSLGRTANTEAFF
J: TRBJ2-7; V: TRBV6-1; CDR3: CASSPGTSGTYEQYF
J: TRBJ2-3; V: TRBV7-3; CDR3: CASSRTSTDTQYF
J: TRBJ1-4; V: TRBV5-1; CDR3: CASSLGDNHNEKLFF
J: TRBJ2-7; V: TRBV5-8; CDR3: CASSLDTGTAKLPYEQYF
J: TRBJ2-2; V: TRBV10-1; CDR3: CASSLAAGELFF
J: TRBJ2-3; V: TRBV7-7; CDR3: CASSKGQGRVDTQYF
J: TRBJ2-1; V: TRBV7-6; CDR3: CASSNPSSSEQFF
J: TRBJ2-7; V: TRBV7-3; CDR3: CASSLAQGASYEQYF
J: TRBJ1-5; V: TRBV2; CDR3: CASSEGFSGGNQPQHF
J: TRBJ1-2; V: TRBV29-1; CDR3: CSVEEGRGAGYTF
J: TRBJ1-1; V: TRBV6-1; CDR3: CASDPGQANTEAFF
J: TRBJ1-1; V: TRBV11-2; CDR3: CASSRGQGTEAFF
J: TRBJ1-2; V: TRBV18; CDR3: CASSPRTGVGNGYTF
J: .; V: TRBV15; CDR3: CATSTRPGQGVYEQYF
J: TRBJ2-7; V: TRBV19; CDR3: CASSIAGQGYEQYF
J: TRBJ2-7; V: TRBV4-3; CDR3: CASSQSGTGYNSDEQYF
J: TRBJ1-2; V: TRBV18; CDR3: CASSRDRADGYTF
J: TRBJ2-5; V: TRBV5-1; CDR3: CASSLAGSVETQYF
J: TRBJ2-7; V: TRBV6-4; CDR3: CASSDDLGAISYEQYF
J: TRBJ2-1; V: TRBV7-3; CDR3: CASSPGTAYNEQFF
J: TRBJ2-5; V: TRBV5-5; CDR3: CASSLETGFGETQYF
J: TRBJ1-3; V: TRBV9; CDR3: CASSPRRDNTIYF
J: TRBJ2-5; V: TRBV7-3; CDR3: CASSPRQGTWETQYF